Following are 20 T cell receptor beta chains from one sample sequenced in a study of blood T cell repertoires in COVID-19. The assay was immunoSEQ multiplex PCR, and TCRdb's table has in-frame clones only and misses some. The data show some 48,000 clones, with 70% to 85% seen just once and roughly 2.5% held by the top ten. Sequencing was done on a sample of peripheral blood. The receptors originated from a man aged 50 to 59 with acute or convalescent COVID-19.

The CDR3 protein is CASSSGQGSDTQYF. The CDR3 DNA sequence: TGTGCCAGCAGCTCCGGACAGGGTTCAGATACGCAGTATTTT. This chain links TRBV7-8 with TRBJ2-3; 8 bases are a match to TRBD1. In germline, CDR1 is SGHVS, CDR2 FQNEAQ. V dropped 4 bases and J dropped 4; count of bases not matched to a gene: 4. The CDR3 spans 14 residues.

The chain joins TRBV19 to TRBJ2-2; 13 bases are shared with TRBD2. The CDR3 spans 17 residues. Germline assignment: CDR1 LNHDA and CDR2 SQIVND (reference sequence). J gave up 4 bases and V 6 bases, and 8 bases lay outside the gene matches. For the CDR3, the DNA is TGTGCCAGTAGAGGACTAGCGGGAGTCGCGGGCACCGGGGAGCTGTTTTTT. Amino acid sequence: CASRGLAGVAGTGELFF.

This rearrangement joins TRBV9 to TRBJ2-1, with 9 nucleotides matching TRBD2. The CDR3 consists of 15 residues. Germline CDR1 SGDLS, CDR2 YYNGEE. V lost 3 bases, J lost 6 bases, and 7 bases stayed unmatched. As DNA, the CDR3 is TGTGCCAGCAGCGGCGGGGGGGCCTCGGGCAATGAGCAGTTCTTC. It specifies CASSGGGASGNEQFF.

Only a few counts were recorded for this clone. V gene TRBV7-2 combines with J gene TRBJ1-5; no reliable D call. The CDR3 sequence is 15 residues long. Germline CDR1 is SGHTA and CDR2 is FQGNSA. V was shortened by 1 base and J by 6 bases, with 13 bases between the two germline ends. The CDR3 loop is CASSLGMGFGQPQHF. CDR3 in DNA: TGTGCCAGCAGCTTAGGTATGGGCTTTGGTCAGCCCCAGCATTTT.

This clone ranks as medium-sized (0.01 to 0.1%). The V call is TRBV4-1, the J call TRBJ1-5; 11 bases fit TRBD1. Germline V gene lookup returns CDR1 MGHRA and CDR2 YSYEKL. J gave up 7 bases and V 0 bases, and 8 bases lay outside the gene matches. CDR3 length: 17 amino acids. This chain's CDR3 is CASSQDPGQGERQPQHF. CDR3 bases: TGCGCCAGCAGCCAAGATCCGGGACAGGGGGAAAGGCAGCCCCAGCATTTT.

This clone was recorded once. The chain has TRBV7-8 and TRBJ1-2; TRBD1 might be the D (6 bases). The CDR3 contains 12 residues. CDR1 and CDR2 (germline): SGHVS, FQNEAQ. V dropped 7 bases and J dropped 3 bases, with 9 bases sitting between them. This CDR3 is CASTNRDYGYTF. Written as DNA, the CDR3 is TGTGCCAGCACAAACAGGGACTATGGCTACACCTTC.

This chain connects TRBV2 to TRBJ1-3; unclear D gene. V lost 8 bases and J lost 4, with 15 bases in between. Germline values: CDR1 SNHLY, CDR2 FYNNEI. There are 14 residues in the CDR3. The CDR3 DNA reads as TGTGCCAGCCGAACGGGGAGTGAAGGAAACACCATATATTTT. It yields the protein CASRTGSEGNTIYF.

The chain recombines TRBV18 with TRBJ1-1; D is unclear. The V gene's germline CDR1 is KGHSH and CDR2 LQKENI. V lost 0 bases, J lost 5 bases, and 10 bases lay in between. This CDR3 comprises 14 residues. The CDR3: CASSPPVGSTEAFF. The CDR3 nucleotides read TGTGCCAGCTCACCACCGGTGGGGAGTACTGAAGCTTTCTTT.

This clone was picked up a small number of times. The genes are TRBV5-4 and TRBJ2-1; 7 nucleotides align to TRBD1. Germline V gives CDR1 SGHNT, CDR2 YYREEE (reference sequence). V dropped 0 bases and J dropped 2; count of bases not matched to a gene: 2. The CDR3 runs to 15 residues. The CDR3, as DNA: TGTGCCAGCAGCTTGGCACAGGGGCCCTACAATGAGCAGTTCTTC. Protein sequence: CASSLAQGPYNEQFF.

The chain uses TRBV27 and TRBJ2-7, with 16 bases lining up with TRBD2. The CDR3 extends over 16 amino acids. The germline V gene encodes CDR1 MNHEY and CDR2 SMNVEV (reference sequence). After removal of 5 bases from V and 4 bases from J, the junction contained 5 bases not matched to a gene. The CDR3 reads CASSPGTSGRGYEQYF. CDR3 nucleotides: TGTGCCAGCAGTCCCGGGACTAGCGGGAGGGGATACGAGCAGTACTTC.

The chain couples TRBV4-1 to TRBJ1-2; 7 positions match TRBD1. V was pared by 3 bases and J by 8 bases, with 9 bases of the junction left unmatched. CDR3 length: 14 residues. Looked up from germline, CDR1 is MGHRA and CDR2 is YSYEKL. DNA for the CDR3: TGCGCCAGCAGCCAGGTGGGACAGAAGAGGGGCTACACCTTC. Its protein is CASSQVGQKRGYTF.

The chain employs TRBV21-1 and TRBJ2-5; the DNA was not used to check the table's D call, TRBD2. TRBV21-1 is flagged as a pseudogene. This CDR3 is built from 15 residues. CDR3 protein: CASSKARAGGETQYF. The CDR3, as DNA: TGTGCCAGCAGCAAAGCGCGGGCAGGAGGAGAGACCCAGTACTTC.

The chain joins TRBV29-1 to TRBJ2-3; TRBD2 matches 14 bases. After removal of 6 bases from V and 4 bases from J, the junction contained 6 bases not matched to a gene. In germline, CDR1 is SQVTM, CDR2 ANQGSEA. The CDR3 sequence is 15 residues long. This CDR3 is CSVETSGGAADTQYF. The CDR3 DNA reads as TGCAGCGTCGAGACTAGCGGGGGGGCTGCAGATACGCAGTATTTT.

The chain links TRBV12-3 or TRBV12-4 to TRBJ2-7; 8 nucleotides line up with TRBD2. Losses at the gene ends were 6 bases for V and 4 bases for J; bases not matched to a gene: 5. The CDR3 is 13 residues long. The CDR3 DNA follows: TGTGCCAGCAGGCTCGGGGGGGGGTACGAGCAGTACTTC. Translated, it gives CASRLGGGYEQYF.

This clone was counted between two and nine times. The chain uses TRBV6-5 and TRBJ1-1; tentatively, D is TRBD1 (6 bases). CDR3 length: 14 residues. V lost 0 bases and J 1 base, leaving 6 bases between the germline ends. Germline assignment: CDR1 MNHEY and CDR2 SVGAGI. CDR3 loop: CASSYSTGNTEAFF. The CDR3 DNA follows: TGTGCCAGCAGTTACTCGACAGGGAACACTGAAGCTTTCTTT.

The chain has TRBV19 and TRBJ1-4; unclear D gene. The germline CDR1 and CDR2 sequences are LNHDA and SQIVND (reference sequence). CDR3 length equals 15 residues. V shed 1 base and J shed 3 bases, with 9 bases lying between them. In DNA, the CDR3 is TGTGCCAGTAGTATAGGAACAAATCCTAATGAAAAACTGTTTTTT. This translates into CASSIGTNPNEKLFF.

The J gene is TRBJ1-4, the V gene TRBV7-8; D call uncertain. The CDR3 runs 14 residues. With 3 bases removed from V and 0 bases from J, the gap between germline ends came to 5 bases. Germline loops: CDR1 SGHVS, CDR2 FQNEAQ. The CDR3: CASSLGATNEKLFF. In DNA form, the CDR3 reads TGTGCCAGCAGCTTGGGAGCAACTAATGAAAAACTGTTTTTT.

The chain recombines TRBV20-1 with TRBJ2-5; tentative D call: TRBD2 (6 bases). Germline V CDR1 and CDR2: DFQATT, SNEGSKA (reference sequence). The CDR3 has 15 amino acids. Trimming removed 3 bases at V and 2 bases at J, with 16 bases between. CDR3 sequence: CSASSGQISQETQYF. The DNA for the CDR3 is TGCAGTGCTAGTAGCGGCCAAATATCACAAGAGACCCAGTACTTC.

The genes are TRBV6-6 and TRBJ2-5, with D perhaps matching TRBD1 (6 bases). The CDR3 length is 14 residues. The V and J ends lost 2 bases and 4 bases respectively, with 11 bases between them. The V gene's germline CDR1 is MNHNY and CDR2 SVGAGI (reference sequence). The chain's CDR3 is CASSYGGRVETQYF. In DNA form, the CDR3 reads TGTGCCAGCAGTTACGGGGGCCGCGTAGAGACCCAGTACTTC.

J is TRBJ2-3 and V is TRBV5-1, with 11 bases matching TRBD2. Germline lookup yields CDR1 SGHRS and CDR2 YFSETQ. This CDR3 region has 17 residues. With 4 bases clipped from V and 2 bases from J, the junction kept 9 bases outside the gene matches. CDR3 bases: TGCGCCAGCAGCCCCGTTATTAGCGGGAGGGCCACAGATACGCAGTATTTT. The encoded protein is CASSPVISGRATDTQYF.